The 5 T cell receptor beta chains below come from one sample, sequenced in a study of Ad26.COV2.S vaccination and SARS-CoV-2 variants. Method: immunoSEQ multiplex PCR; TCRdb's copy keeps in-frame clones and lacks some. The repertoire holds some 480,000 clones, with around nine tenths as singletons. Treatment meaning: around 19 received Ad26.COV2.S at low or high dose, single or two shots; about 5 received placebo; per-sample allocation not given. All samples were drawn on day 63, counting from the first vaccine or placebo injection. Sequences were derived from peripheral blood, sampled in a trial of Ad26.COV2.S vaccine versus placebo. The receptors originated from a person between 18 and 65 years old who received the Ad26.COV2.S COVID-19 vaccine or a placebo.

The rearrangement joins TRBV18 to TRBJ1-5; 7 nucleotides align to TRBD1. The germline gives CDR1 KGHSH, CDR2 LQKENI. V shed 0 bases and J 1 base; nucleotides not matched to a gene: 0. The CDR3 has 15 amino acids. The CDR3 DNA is TGTGCCAGCTCACCACCGGGACAGAGCAATCAGCCCCAGCATTTT. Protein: CASSPPGQSNQPQHF. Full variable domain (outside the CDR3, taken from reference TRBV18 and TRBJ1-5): NAGVMQNPRHLVRRRGQEARLRCSPMKGHSHVYWYRQLPEEGLKFMVYLQKENIIDESGMPKERFSAEFPKEGPSILRIQQVVRGDSAAYFCASSPPGQSNQPQHFGDGTRLSIL.

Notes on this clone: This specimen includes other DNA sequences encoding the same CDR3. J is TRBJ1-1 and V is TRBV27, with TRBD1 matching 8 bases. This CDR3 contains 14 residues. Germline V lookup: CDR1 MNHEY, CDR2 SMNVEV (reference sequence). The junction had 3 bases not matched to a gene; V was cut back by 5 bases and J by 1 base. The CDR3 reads CASSLTGGNTEAFF. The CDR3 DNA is TGTGCCAGCAGTCTCACAGGGGGGAACACTGAAGCTTTCTTT.

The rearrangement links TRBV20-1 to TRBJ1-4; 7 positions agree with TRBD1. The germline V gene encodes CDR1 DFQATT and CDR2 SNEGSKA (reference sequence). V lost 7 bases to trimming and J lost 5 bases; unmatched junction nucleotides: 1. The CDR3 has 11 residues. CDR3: CSGQGNEKLFF. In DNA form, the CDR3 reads TGCAGTGGACAGGGAAATGAAAAACTGTTTTTT.

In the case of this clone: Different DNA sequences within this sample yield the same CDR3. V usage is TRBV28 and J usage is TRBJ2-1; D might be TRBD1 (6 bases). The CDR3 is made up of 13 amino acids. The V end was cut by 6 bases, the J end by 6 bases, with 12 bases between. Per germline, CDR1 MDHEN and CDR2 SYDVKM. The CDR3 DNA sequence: TGTGCCAGCAGCCCCGGGACACTCAATGAGCAGTTCTTC. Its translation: CASSPGTLNEQFF.

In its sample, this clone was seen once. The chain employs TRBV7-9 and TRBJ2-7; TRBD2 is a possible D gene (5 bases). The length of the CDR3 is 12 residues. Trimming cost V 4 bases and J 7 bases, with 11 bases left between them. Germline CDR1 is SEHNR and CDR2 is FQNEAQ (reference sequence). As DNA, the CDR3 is TGTGCCAGCAGCTCCTGGCCGGGGGAGCAGTACTTC. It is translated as CASSSWPGEQYF.